This T cell receptor (beta chain) was recorded in a study of CD8 T cells in ankylosing spondylitis. This CDR3 comprises 14 residues. V shed 6 bases and J 1 base; nucleotides not matched to a gene: 5. Germline V gives CDR1 DFQATT, CDR2 SNEGSKA (reference sequence). This clonotype has at least ten counts. Its antigen remains unknown. TCRdb called the 5' RACE reads again in MiXCR, with one record for every CDR3 protein. The sample contains 200,000 to 250,000 distinct CDR3 sequences, about 10% of which appear only once. Study-wide findings and caveats: It appeared that ankylosing spondylitis blood was characterized by a TCR beta motif of several highly homologous variants.

Material for sequencing was blood, either unsorted or a sorted T cell fraction (not recorded which). The receptor's source is a male donor with ankylosing spondylitis or in good health (not recorded which). The genes are TRBV20-1 and TRBJ2-5; 10 bases line up with TRBD2. The CDR3 here is CSATRTSGQETQYF. DNA for the CDR3: TGCAGTGCAACAAGGACTAGCGGCCAAGAGACCCAGTACTTC.